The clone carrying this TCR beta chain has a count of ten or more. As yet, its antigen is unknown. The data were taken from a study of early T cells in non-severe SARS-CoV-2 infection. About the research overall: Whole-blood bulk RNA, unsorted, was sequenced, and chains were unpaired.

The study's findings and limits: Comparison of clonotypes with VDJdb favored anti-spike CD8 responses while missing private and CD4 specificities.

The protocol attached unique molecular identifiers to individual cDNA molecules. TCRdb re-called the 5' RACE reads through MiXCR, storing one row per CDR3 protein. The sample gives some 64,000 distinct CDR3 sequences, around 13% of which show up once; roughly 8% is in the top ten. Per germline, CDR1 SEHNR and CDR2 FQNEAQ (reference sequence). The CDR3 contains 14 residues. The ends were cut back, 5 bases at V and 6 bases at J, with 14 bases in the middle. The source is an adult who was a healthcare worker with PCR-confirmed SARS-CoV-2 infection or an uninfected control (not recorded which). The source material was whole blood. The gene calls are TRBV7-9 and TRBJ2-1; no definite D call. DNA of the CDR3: TGTGCCAGCAGCCCCAGAGGATTCAGCAATGAGCAGTTCTTC. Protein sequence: CASSPRGFSNEQFF.